Below, 20 T cell receptor beta chains from the same sample are listed, as sequenced in a study of CD8+ T cells in alopecia areata. Sequencing used cDNA as its template, made by extracting RNA and reverse transcribing it. The protocol was immunoSEQ multiplex PCR, while the TCRdb copy is restricted to in-frame clones and leaves out a portion. The repertoire consists of about 160,000 clones, with approximately 65% occurring once and the leading ten covering approximately 0.9%. As for treatment: oral pan-JAK inhibitor, 5-10 mg twice daily. Sequences were derived from CD4+ T cells sorted from blood, sampled at week 4, from a patient treated with tofacitinib. The receptor source for this set is a human donor with alopecia areata.

The chain joins TRBV5-1 to TRBJ2-3, with no clear D. CDR3 length: 12 amino acids. Germline CDR1 reads SGHRS; CDR2 reads YFSETQ. Trimming stripped 4 bases from V and 3 bases from J, with 6 bases between. The CDR3 region has the DNA TGCGCCAGCAGCCCCGGGACAGATACGCAGTATTTT. Translating it yields CASSPGTDTQYF.

The chain employs TRBV21-1 and TRBJ1-1. TRBV21-1 is tagged as a pseudogene. This CDR3 spans 14 amino acids. DNA for the CDR3: TGTGCCAGCAGCAAAGGAACGGGCTACACTGAAGCTTTCTTT. This sequence encodes CASSKGTGYTEAFF.

V gene TRBV23-1 combines with J gene TRBJ2-1; the D gene could be TRBD1 or TRBD2 (6 bases each). TRBV23-1 is an ORF, with its function uncertain. V lost 1 base and J 0 bases, leaving 19 bases between the germline ends. The CDR3 runs to 19 residues. CDR3 bases: TGCGCCAGCAGTCAATGGGGGGACATACTAACGAGCTCCTACAATGAGCAGTTCTTC. Its protein product is CASSQWGDILTSSYNEQFF.

The chain couples TRBV30 to TRBJ1-1; no firm D call. Trimming left V 4 bases short and J 4 bases short, with 7 bases between. The CDR3 runs to 11 residues. CDR1 and CDR2 from the germline V gene are GTSNPN and SVGIG (reference sequence). In nucleotides, the CDR3 is TGTGCCTGGAATGGTGGCACTGAAGCTTTCTTT. Protein product: CAWNGGTEAFF.

CDR3 bases: TGCGCCAGCAGTGAATCAGGGAACACTGAAGCTTTCTTT. This gives the protein CASSESGNTEAFF. The chain is built from TRBV10-1 and TRBJ1-1; D is uncertain. Germline V gives CDR1 WNHNN, CDR2 SYGVQD (reference sequence). The CDR3 consists of 13 residues. The ends were cut back, 3 bases at V and 1 base at J, with 6 bases in the middle.

This clone was observed a few times. The chain is built from TRBV4-2 and TRBJ1-2; D call uncertain. The germline gives CDR1 LGHNA, CDR2 YNFKEQ. This CDR3 spans 13 amino acids. With 2 bases removed from V and 5 bases from J, the gap between germline ends came to 9 bases. CDR3 sequence: CASSQMGNYGYTF. The CDR3 nucleotides read TGTGCCAGCAGCCAAATGGGGAATTATGGCTACACCTTC.

This chain joins TRBV7-2 and TRBJ2-3; weak D call: TRBD1 (5 bases). CDR1 and CDR2 from the germline V gene are SGHTA and FQGNSA. Trimming took off 5 bases at V and 4 bases at J, with 7 bases between the two ends. CDR3 length: 12 residues. CDR3 DNA sequence: TGTGCCAGCAGCACCAGGGCAGATACGCAGTATTTT. Translation gives CASSTRADTQYF.

The rearrangement joins TRBV30 to TRBJ1-5; no definite D call. Germline CDR1 and CDR2: GTSNPN and SVGIG (reference sequence). V was cut by 0 bases and J by 2 bases, with 14 bases left in between. There are 16 residues in the CDR3. The CDR3 sequence: CAWSVKSPRGNQPQHF. In nucleotides, the CDR3 is TGTGCCTGGAGTGTAAAAAGCCCGCGGGGCAATCAGCCCCAGCATTTT.

This clone was seen a handful of times. The rearrangement links TRBV19 to TRBJ2-1; D remains ambiguous. CDR1 is LNHDA and CDR2 is SQIVND in the germline V gene (reference sequence). The CDR3 length is 15 residues. Between the trimmed V and J ends, which lost 1 base and 0 bases, there was a span of 7 bases. The CDR3 loop is CASSIGAGSYNEQFF. In DNA form, the CDR3 reads TGTGCCAGTAGTATAGGGGCCGGCTCCTACAATGAGCAGTTCTTC.

Many counts were recorded for this clone. This chain connects TRBV19 to TRBJ2-1; 12 nucleotides align to TRBD2. Germline-derived CDR1 and CDR2 are LNHDA and SQIVND (reference sequence). This CDR3 is built from 16 residues. The trim removed 4 bases at V and 7 bases at J, leaving 8 bases unmatched. CDR3 in amino acids: CASSRPSGGAENEQFF. The DNA of the CDR3 is TGTGCCAGTAGTAGACCTAGCGGGGGGGCCGAAAATGAGCAGTTCTTC. Together with reference TRBV19 and TRBJ2-1, the CDR3 gives the full variable domain: DGGITQSPKYLFRKEGQNVTLSCEQNLNHDAMYWYRQDPGQGLRLIYYSQIVNDFQKGDIAEGYSVSREKKESFPLTVTSAQKNPTAFYLCASSRPSGGAENEQFFGPGTRLTVL.

About this clone: A junction boundary mismatches the germline segment, possibly from a read error. The rearrangement joins TRBV5-1 to TRBJ2-1; 13 bases align to TRBD2. The germline CDR1 and CDR2 sequences are SGHRS and YFSETQ. The CDR3 loop spans 15 amino acids. Here the CDR3 reads CASSYQLAGGNEQFF. The CDR3 DNA follows: TGTGCCAGCAGCTACCAACTAGCGGGGGGGAATGAGCAGTTCTTC.

The J gene is TRBJ1-2, the V gene TRBV6-6; 8 nucleotides line up with TRBD1. The CDR3 loop spans 14 amino acids. V lost 8 bases, J lost 5 bases, and 10 bases stayed unmatched. CDR1 is MNHNY and CDR2 is SVGAGI in the germline V gene (reference sequence). CDR3 sequence (DNA): TGTGCCAGCGAAACCACAACAGGGGGATATGGCTACACCTTC. It specifies CASETTTGGYGYTF.

This clone was detected a few times. The chain joins TRBV29-1 to TRBJ1-2; no reliable D call. Germline V gene lookup returns CDR1 SQVTM and CDR2 ANQGSEA. This CDR3 comprises 13 residues. V shed 5 bases and J shed 2 bases, with 12 bases lying between them. The CDR3 nucleotides read TGCAGCGTTCGTAGGGATGTAAACTATGGCTACACCTTC. Translating gives CSVRRDVNYGYTF.

CDR3 sequence (DNA): TGTGCCAGCAGTTACTTTGGCGGGGAGCTGTTTTTT. Its protein product is CASSYFGGELFF. This chain joins TRBV6-5 and TRBJ2-2; D gene uncertain. The CDR3 totals 12 residues. Germline assignment: CDR1 MNHEY and CDR2 SVGAGI. Trimming took 1 base from V and 7 from J, leaving 4 bases between them.

V and J are TRBV29-1 and TRBJ2-2; tentatively, D is TRBD1 or TRBD2 (5 bases each). Trimming removed 1 base from V and 4 bases from J, with 13 bases in between. This CDR3 comprises 15 residues. Germline CDR1 and CDR2: SQVTM and ANQGSEA. CDR3 DNA sequence: TGCAGCGTTGAAGGTGGGGCAGGAGGCACCGGGGAGCTGTTTTTT. It is translated as CSVEGGAGGTGELFF.

The J gene is TRBJ2-1, the V gene TRBV4-3; D is unresolved. Germline V gene sequence: CDR1 LGHNA, CDR2 YSLEER. This CDR3 is 15 amino acids long. V was pared by 0 bases and J by 4 bases, with 10 bases between. The CDR3 DNA sequence: TGCGCCAGCAGCCAAGAAGCCAGCTCATACAATGAGCAGTTCTTC. This translates into CASSQEASSYNEQFF.

This clone was seen only a few times. The chain recombines TRBV7-2 with TRBJ2-7; perhaps TRBD2 as D (5 bases). The V end was cut by 4 bases, the J end by 9 bases, with 16 bases between. Germline V lookup: CDR1 SGHTA, CDR2 FQGNSA. The CDR3 extends over 13 amino acids. The DNA for the CDR3 is TGTGCCAGCAGCTCTGGACTCGTCTTCGGGCAGTACTTC. Encoded protein: CASSSGLVFGQYF.

V usage is TRBV7-6 and J usage is TRBJ2-1; TRBD2 aligns across 9 bases. The CDR3 length is 15 residues. Germline CDR1 SGHVS, CDR2 FNYEAQ. V lost 5 bases, J lost 15 bases, and 17 bases stayed unmatched. The DNA for the CDR3 is TGTGCCAGCAGCCCCCCTGGACTAGCGATCCCCCCCTGGTTCTTC. Translated: CASSPPGLAIPPWFF.

The chain joins TRBV5-1 to TRBJ2-1; TRBD1 matches 9 bases. Trimming at V came to 0 bases and at J to 6 bases, leaving 7 bases not matched to a gene. The length of the CDR3 is 16 residues. CDR1 and CDR2 from the germline V gene are SGHRS and YFSETQ. CDR3 loop: CASSLVDRGKPNEQFF. The DNA of the CDR3 is TGCGCCAGCAGCTTGGTCGACAGGGGGAAACCCAATGAGCAGTTCTTC.

This chain joins TRBV6-5 and TRBJ1-1, with D possibly TRBD1 on 5 matching bases. The CDR3 contains 12 residues. Between the trimmed V and J ends, which lost 5 bases and 5 bases, there was a span of 9 bases. CDR1 is MNHEY and CDR2 is SVGAGI in the germline V gene. CDR3 in DNA: TGTGCCAGCAGTCATAGGGGAACTGAAGCTTTCTTT. Translation gives CASSHRGTEAFF.